This is a list of T cell receptor beta chains from one sample in a study of response to subunit inactivated influenza vaccine. TCRdb analysed the RT-PCR reads with MiXCR anew, one entry per CDR3 protein. The data hold hundreds of thousands of distinct CDR3 sequences, with roughly 20% observed a single time. This specimen was PBMCs from blood, taken more than 4 days after vaccination. These receptors were collected from a man aged 50 to 60 who received an inactivated influenza vaccine. CDR3s include the opening cysteine and the closing phenylalanine or tryptophan. The order of the fields is V gene, J gene, CDR3 protein.

v_call: TRBV10-1; j_call: TRBJ2-5; cdr3_aa: CASSPVAGGAKETQYF
v_call: TRBV24-1; j_call: TRBJ1-5; cdr3_aa: CATSDFQVNQPQHF
v_call: TRBV12-3/TRBV12-4; j_call: TRBJ1-2; cdr3_aa: CASWDRGQGNYGYTF
v_call: TRBV27; j_call: TRBJ2-1; cdr3_aa: CASSSRASKQFF
v_call: TRBV9; j_call: TRBJ2-2; cdr3_aa: CASSVVVAGSSTGELFF
v_call: TRBV5-1; j_call: TRBJ2-1; cdr3_aa: CASSLVRSRSYNEQFF
v_call: TRBV11-1; j_call: TRBJ1-1; cdr3_aa: CASSTKQGGNTEAFF
v_call: TRBV7-9; j_call: TRBJ2-5; cdr3_aa: CASSLLGGGQETQYF
v_call: TRBV12-3/TRBV12-4; j_call: TRBJ2-5; cdr3_aa: CASSLIAGRTQETQYF
v_call: TRBV12-3/TRBV12-4; j_call: TRBJ2-7; cdr3_aa: CASSPDGGGFYEQYF
v_call: TRBV4-2; j_call: TRBJ2-5; cdr3_aa: CASSQAAVRGETQYF
v_call: TRBV5-1; j_call: TRBJ2-7; cdr3_aa: CASSPRGTKPHYEQYF
v_call: TRBV6-1; j_call: TRBJ2-4; cdr3_aa: CASSEQRLLAKNIQYF
v_call: TRBV27; j_call: TRBJ2-3; cdr3_aa: CASSFVAARSTDTQYF
v_call: TRBV29-1; j_call: TRBJ2-3; cdr3_aa: CSVEDPGPSTDTQYF
v_call: TRBV9; j_call: TRBJ2-7; cdr3_aa: CASSVGGRAYEQYF
v_call: TRBV5-4; j_call: TRBJ2-3; cdr3_aa: CASSTWTSGRGNTQYF
v_call: TRBV20-1; j_call: TRBJ2-7; cdr3_aa: CSANTGGSYEQYF
v_call: TRBV12-3/TRBV12-4; j_call: TRBJ2-2; cdr3_aa: CASSLGSGGDGELFF
v_call: TRBV20-1; j_call: TRBJ2-1; cdr3_aa: CSASRGGHEQFF